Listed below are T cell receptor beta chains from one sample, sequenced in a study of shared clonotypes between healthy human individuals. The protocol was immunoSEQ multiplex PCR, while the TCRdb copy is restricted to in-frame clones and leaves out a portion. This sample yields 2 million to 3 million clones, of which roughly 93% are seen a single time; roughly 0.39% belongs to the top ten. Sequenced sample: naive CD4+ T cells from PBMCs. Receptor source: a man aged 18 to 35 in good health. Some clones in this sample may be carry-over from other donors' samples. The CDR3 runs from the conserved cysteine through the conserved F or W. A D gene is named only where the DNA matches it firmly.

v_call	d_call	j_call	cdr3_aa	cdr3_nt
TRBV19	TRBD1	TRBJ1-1	CASSPSRDRARGEAFF	TGTGCCAGTAGTCCGTCCCGGGACAGGGCCCGGGGTGAAGCTTTCTTT
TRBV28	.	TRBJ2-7	CASSYSYSLNLAPTYEQYF	TGTGCCAGCAGTTACTCTTATAGCCTCAATCTAGCGCCCACCTACGAGCAGTACTTC
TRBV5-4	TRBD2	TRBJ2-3	CATAGRGGVTDTQYF	TGTGCCACGGCGGGGCGGGGAGGGGTCACAGATACGCAGTATTTT
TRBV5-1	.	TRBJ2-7	CASSLESGYEQYF	TGCGCCAGCAGCTTGGAATCGGGTTACGAGCAGTACTTC
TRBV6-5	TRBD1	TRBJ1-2	CASSLQGNYGYTF	TGTGCCAGCAGTTTACAGGGGAACTATGGCTACACCTTC
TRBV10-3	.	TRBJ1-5	CAISPSGQPQHF	TGTGCCATCAGTCCTTCGGGTCAGCCCCAGCATTTT
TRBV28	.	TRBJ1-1	CASSLQGGGFTAFF	TGTGCCAGCAGCCTACAGGGTGGGGGTTTCACGGCTTTCTTT
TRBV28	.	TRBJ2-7	CASSRDTSTYEQYF	TGTGCCAGCAGTCGGGACACCTCGACCTACGAGCAGTACTTC
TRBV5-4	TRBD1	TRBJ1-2	CASSLELGGPIYGYTF	TGTGCCAGCAGCTTGGAACTAGGGGGCCCAATCTATGGCTACACCTTC
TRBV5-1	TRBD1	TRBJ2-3	CASSSNTGQGAQDTQYF	TGCGCCAGCAGCTCCAACACGGGACAGGGGGCTCAAGATACGCAGTATTTT
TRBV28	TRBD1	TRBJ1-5	CASSLHRGWDSNQPQHF	TGTGCCAGCAGCCTCCACAGGGGATGGGATAGCAATCAGCCCCAGCATTTT
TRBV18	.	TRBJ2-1	CASSASLSSSSEQFF	TGTGCCAGCTCAGCTTCCTTGAGTTCCTCCTCTGAGCAGTTCTTC
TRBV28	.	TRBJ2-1	CASRGRESSYNEQFF	TGTGCCAGCAGGGGGCGAGAGAGCTCCTACAATGAGCAGTTCTTC
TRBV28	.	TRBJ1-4	CASSLTGRNEKLFF	TGTGCCAGCAGTCTAACAGGGAGGAATGAAAAACTGTTTTTT
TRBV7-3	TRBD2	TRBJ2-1	CASSLGLAGVREQFF	TGTGCCAGCAGCTTGGGGCTAGCGGGAGTTAGAGAGCAGTTCTTC
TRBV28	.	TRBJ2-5	CASSSGDSQETQYF	TGTGCCAGCAGTTCGGGAGACAGCCAAGAGACCCAGTACTTC
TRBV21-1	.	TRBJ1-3	CASSNKERQIGNTIYF	TGTGCCAGCAGCAATAAAGAGAGACAGATAGGAAACACCATATATTTT
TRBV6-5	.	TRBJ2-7	CASSYSRQTYEQYF	TGTGCCAGCAGTTATTCGAGACAGACCTACGAGCAGTACTTC
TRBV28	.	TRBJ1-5	CASSLMALTPQHF	TGTGCCAGCAGTTTAATGGCCCTGACGCCCCAGCATTTT
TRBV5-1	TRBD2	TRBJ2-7	CASSLESGNYEQYF	TGCGCCAGCAGCTTGGAGAGCGGGAACTACGAGCAGTACTTC
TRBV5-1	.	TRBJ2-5	CASSGGSSNQETQYF	TGCGCCAGCAGCGGGGGGTCCTCAAATCAAGAGACCCAGTACTTC
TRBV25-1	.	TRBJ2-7	CASSEAGRRLSIEQYF	TGTGCCAGCAGTGAGGCGGGCAGGCGACTTTCGATCGAGCAGTACTTC
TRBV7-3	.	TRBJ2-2	CASSTQPPRDTTGELFF	TGTGCCAGCAGCACCCAACCCCCACGGGATACCACCGGGGAGCTGTTTTTT
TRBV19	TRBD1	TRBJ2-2	CASTYKREDRGLLANTGELFF	TGTGCCAGTACCTACAAGAGGGAAGACAGGGGCCTCCTAGCGAACACCGGGGAGCTGTTTTTT
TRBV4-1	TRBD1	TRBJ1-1	CASSRLFTGGGTEAFF	TGCGCCAGCAGCCGATTGTTTACAGGGGGTGGCACTGAAGCTTTCTTT
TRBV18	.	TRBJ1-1	CASSPPWAGTEAFF	TGTGCCAGCTCACCACCGTGGGCGGGAACTGAAGCTTTCTTT